Following are 19 T cell receptor beta chains from one sample sequenced in a study of CD8+ T cells in alopecia areata. Extraction and reverse transcription of RNA yielded cDNA as the sequencing template. Assay: immunoSEQ multiplex PCR; the TCRdb copy retains only in-frame clones and omits some. Of roughly 170,000 clones in the sample, approximately 59% were seen once. The sequencing here drew on CD4+ T cells sorted from blood, taken at week 0. Every receptor here comes from a human donor with alopecia areata.

The chain is built from TRBV10-3 and TRBJ1-4; D unclear. V lost 9 bases and J lost 5, with 13 bases in between. The germline V gene has CDR1 ENHRY and CDR2 SYGVKD. This CDR3 region has 13 residues. CDR3 DNA: TGTGCCATTCGGGGAGAGGGCAATGAAAAACTGTTTTTT. Its translation: CAIRGEGNEKLFF.

This chain uses TRBV29-1 with TRBJ2-3; D is possibly TRBD2 (6 bases). CDR1 SQVTM and CDR2 ANQGSEA come from the germline V gene. The CDR3 spans 12 residues. CDR3 bases: TGCCCTAGGAGGGGCAACACAGATACGCAGTATTTT. This codes for CPRRGNTDTQYF.

This clone has more than one count but fewer than ten. The chain carries TRBV6-5 and TRBJ1-1, with D maybe TRBD1 (5 bases). Looked up from germline, CDR1 is MNHEY and CDR2 is SVGAGI. The CDR3 totals 13 residues. The V and J ends lost 5 bases and 4 bases respectively, with 11 bases between them. The CDR3 is CASSLTGVTEAFF. The CDR3 DNA sequence: TGTGCCAGCAGTCTCACGGGGGTCACTGAAGCTTTCTTT.

The chain has TRBV9 and TRBJ1-2; 7 nucleotides align to TRBD1. Looked up from germline, CDR1 is SGDLS and CDR2 is YYNGEE. V shed 0 bases, J shed 7 bases, and the junction held 12 bases outside the gene matches. The CDR3 is made up of 16 amino acids. The CDR3 coding sequence is TGTGCCAGCAGCGTAGAGACAGGGATGGGTTCTTTTGGCTACACCTTC. This gives the protein CASSVETGMGSFGYTF.

The gene calls are TRBV2 and TRBJ1-5; D ambiguous. V lost 6 bases and J 2 bases, leaving 20 bases between the germline ends. CDR1 SNHLY and CDR2 FYNNEI come from the germline V gene. CDR3 length: 17 residues. The CDR3 coding sequence is TGTGCCAGCAGCCAATTCCGCAGCGGTAGGGGCAATCAGCCCCAGCATTTT. Translating it yields CASSQFRSGRGNQPQHF.

The V gene is TRBV30, the J gene TRBJ2-6, with D unresolved. Germline CDR1 reads GTSNPN; CDR2 reads SVGIG (reference sequence). Trimming cost V 0 bases and J 0 bases, with 12 bases left between them. This CDR3 has 17 residues. The CDR3 sequence is CAWSVPLGGSGANVLTF. The CDR3 DNA is TGTGCCTGGAGTGTGCCGTTGGGTGGCTCTGGGGCCAACGTCCTGACTTTC.

In the case of this clone: This same CDR3 is encoded by further DNA sequences in the sample. V is TRBV7-2 and J is TRBJ1-5; no clear D. The CDR3 extends over 12 amino acids. Germline-derived CDR1 and CDR2 are SGHTA and FQGNSA. Trimming took off 3 bases at V and 6 bases at J, with 6 bases between the two ends. CDR3 region: CASSLMGQPQHF. In DNA, the CDR3 is TGTGCCAGCAGCTTGATGGGTCAGCCCCAGCATTTT.

V gene TRBV5-1 combines with J gene TRBJ1-1; 11 bases are a match to TRBD1. Trimming removed 4 bases from V and 3 bases from J; junction bases left unmatched: 8. The CDR3 has 16 residues. Germline CDR1 reads SGHRS; CDR2 reads YFSETQ. Here the CDR3 DNA reads TGCGCCAGCAGCCCAGGATTGGGACAGGGGGACACTGAAGCTTTCTTT. Translated: CASSPGLGQGDTEAFF.

This clone showed up just a few times. V is TRBV9 and J is TRBJ2-5; possible D gene TRBD1, 6 bases. The germline V gene has CDR1 SGDLS and CDR2 YYNGEE. The CDR3 runs 13 residues. V lost 4 bases, J lost 5 bases, and 12 bases lay in between. CDR3 sequence: CASSPSRGETQYF. CDR3 DNA sequence: TGTGCCAGCAGCCCCTCAAGGGGGGAGACCCAGTACTTC.

This clone was counted between two and nine times. The chain recombines TRBV29-1 with TRBJ2-5; 7 bases match TRBD1. Germline loops: CDR1 SQVTM, CDR2 ANQGSEA. This CDR3 region has 12 residues. V dropped 8 bases and J dropped 5; count of bases not matched to a gene: 8. The CDR3 region is CSTNAGGETQYF. CDR3 DNA: TGCAGCACTAACGCAGGGGGTGAGACCCAGTACTTC.

This rearrangement joins TRBV30 to TRBJ1-5; D call uncertain. V lost 0 bases, J lost 7 bases, and 10 bases lay in between. CDR3 length equals 13 residues. Germline CDR1 GTSNPN, CDR2 SVGIG (reference sequence). The CDR3, as DNA: TGTGCCTGGAGTGTAGGGCTCGGGCAGCCCCAGCATTTT. It is translated as CAWSVGLGQPQHF.

This clone was counted once. The V call is TRBV9, the J call TRBJ1-2, with D possibly matching TRBD1 (5 bases). The CDR3 has 14 residues. CDR1 is SGDLS, CDR2 YYNGEE, per germline. Trimming took off 3 bases at V and 6 bases at J, with 15 bases between the two ends. This chain's CDR3 is CASSGEAGSDGYTF. In DNA, the CDR3 is TGTGCCAGCAGCGGAGAAGCAGGGTCGGATGGCTACACCTTC.

The rearrangement links TRBV5-1 to TRBJ1-5; D might be TRBD1 (5 bases). The CDR3 loop spans 13 amino acids. Germline CDR1 and CDR2: SGHRS and YFSETQ. V was pared by 2 bases and J by 5 bases, with 8 bases between. The CDR3 DNA reads as TGCGCCAGCAGCTTTGGGGGGGATCAGCCCCAGCATTTT. It codes for CASSFGGDQPQHF.

This chain joins TRBV18 and TRBJ2-1, with D possibly TRBD2 on 6 matching bases. The V gene's germline CDR1 is KGHSH and CDR2 LQKENI. With 6 bases removed from V and 9 bases from J, the gap between germline ends came to 21 bases. The CDR3 consists of 15 residues. The CDR3 DNA reads as TGTGCCAGCTCCCGCAACCCGGCGGGGCAGAGTGAGCAGTTCTTC. Its protein is CASSRNPAGQSEQFF.

With respect to this clone: An end of the junction does not agree with germline; a read error may underlie this. The chain employs TRBV5-1 and TRBJ2-3; no clear D gene. Germline-derived CDR1 and CDR2 are SGHRS and YFSETQ. This CDR3 spans 14 amino acids. The CDR3 spells CASSLESSAAPIRF. The CDR3 DNA reads as TGCGCCAGCAGCTTGGAATCTTCGGCGGCGCCTATACGATTT. Looking up the rest from reference TRBV5-1 and TRBJ2-3 gives the full variable domain: KAGVTQTPRYLIKTRGQQVTLSCSPISGHRSVSWYQQTPGQGLQFLFEYFSETQRNKGNFPGRFSGRQFSNSRSEMNVSTLELGDSALYLCASSLESSAAPIRFGPGTRLTVL.

The genes are TRBV7-9 and TRBJ2-5; 8 nucleotides line up with TRBD1. The CDR3 has 16 amino acids. In germline, CDR1 is SEHNR, CDR2 FQNEAQ (reference sequence). J lost 3 bases, V lost 6 bases, and 12 bases had no gene match. The CDR3 loop is CASSHLGQGRKETQYF. In DNA, the CDR3 is TGTGCCAGCAGTCATCTCGGACAGGGACGGAAAGAGACCCAGTACTTC. Complete variable domain (other parts from reference TRBV7-9 and TRBJ2-5): DTGVSQNPRHKITKRGQNVTFRCDPISEHNRLYWYRQTLGQGPEFLTYFQNEAQLEKSRLLSDRFSAERPKGSFSTLEIQRTEQGDSAMYLCASSHLGQGRKETQYFGPGTRLLVL.

This clone was seen many times. The V gene is TRBV10-3, the J gene TRBJ2-3; D perhaps matches TRBD2 (5 bases). Per the germline V gene, CDR1 is ENHRY and CDR2 is SYGVKD. The ends were cut back, 7 bases at V and 4 bases at J, with 12 bases in the middle. This CDR3 has 13 residues. The DNA for the CDR3 is TGTGCCATCAAAGAGGACTCCGCAGATACGCAGTATTTT. This translates into CAIKEDSADTQYF.

This clone appeared a single time. The rearrangement uses TRBV30 and TRBJ2-7, with D tentatively TRBD2 (5 bases). CDR1 GTSNPN and CDR2 SVGIG come from the germline V gene (reference sequence). This CDR3 is 13 amino acids long. V lost 0 bases to trimming and J lost 2 bases, with 8 bases between them. CDR3 bases: TGTGCCTGGAGTGTAGGAGGCCCCTACGAGCAGTACTTC. It specifies CAWSVGGPYEQYF. The complete variable domain, with remaining parts taken from reference TRBV30 and TRBJ2-7, reads SQTIHQWPATLVQPVGSPLSLECTVEGTSNPNLYWYRQAAGRGLQLLFYSVGIGQISSEVPQNLSASRPQDRQFILSSKKLLLSDSGFYLCAWSVGGPYEQYFGPGTRLTVT.

The chain carries TRBV27 and TRBJ1-6, with D unclear. Trimming removed 3 bases at V and 8 bases at J, with 8 bases between. The CDR3 consists of 13 residues. Germline V gives CDR1 MNHEY, CDR2 SMNVEV (reference sequence). The CDR3: CASSLLVDSPLHF. In DNA, the CDR3 is TGTGCCAGCAGTTTGTTGGTTGATTCACCCCTCCACTTT.